This is a list of T cell receptor beta chains from one sample in a study of blood T cell repertoires in COVID-19. Clones were read by immunoSEQ multiplex PCR, and TCRdb kept only the in-frame ones, dropping some. The table has some 220,000 clones, 70% to 90% seen once. Sequencing used peripheral blood. The receptor set was obtained from a man aged 50 to 59 who had recovered from COVID-19. Each CDR3 is given with its conserved first and last residue. A D gene is named only where the DNA matches it firmly. Not every row has a clone size; where given, it reads once, few, many or a size class.

TRBJ1-4 TRBD1 TRBV19 . CASLQTGTNEKLFF TGTGCCAGCCTACAGACAGGGACTAATGAAAAACTGTTTTTT
TRBJ1-1 . TRBV15 . CATSVRNTEAFF TGTGCCACCAGTGTCCGGAACACTGAAGCTTTCTTT
TRBJ1-2 TRBD1 TRBV19 few CASSRRDRDGYTF TGTGCCAGTAGCCGCCGGGACAGGGATGGCTACACCTTC
TRBJ2-1 TRBD1 TRBV2 once CASSDRGQVEQFF TGTGCCAGCAGTGACAGGGGGCAGGTTGAGCAGTTCTTC
TRBJ2-7 . TRBV11-2 few CASSSGQLYEQYF TGTGCCAGCAGCTCCGGACAGCTCTACGAGCAGTACTTC
TRBJ2-7 TRBD2 TRBV14 . CASSQIGLAGLNEQYF TGTGCCAGCAGCCAAATAGGACTAGCGGGATTGAACGAGCAGTACTTC
TRBJ1-1 . TRBV5-1 few CASSHLAGAGGTEAFF TGCGCCAGCAGCCACCTGGCGGGGGCCGGAGGCACTGAAGCTTTCTTT
TRBJ1-3 TRBD1 TRBV7-8 . CASSTSNIQGARGNTIYF TGTGCCAGCAGCACTAGCAACATCCAGGGGGCCCGTGGAAACACCATATATTTT
TRBJ2-1 TRBD2 TRBV3-1/TRBV3-2 . CASSWGLAGGKQFF TGTGCCAGCAGCTGGGGACTAGCGGGAGGAAAGCAGTTCTTC
TRBJ2-3 TRBD1 TRBV5-8 . CASSLLGTGIRDTQYF TGTGCCAGCAGCTTGCTGGGGACAGGGATCAGAGATACGCAGTATTTT
TRBJ1-5 . TRBV28 few CASRYLRDYQPQHF TGTGCCAGCAGGTACCTCAGGGACTATCAGCCCCAGCATTTT
TRBJ2-5 TRBD1 TRBV10-3 once CAISLGDRDQETQYF TGTGCCATCAGTTTGGGGGACAGGGACCAAGAGACCCAGTACTTC
TRBJ2-1 . TRBV24-1 . CATSDPGTYDNEQFF TGTGCCACCAGTGACCCCGGGACATACGACAATGAGCAGTTCTTC
TRBJ2-5 TRBD2 TRBV15 . CATSKYRGLAGGPGQETQYF TGTGCCACCAGCAAATACCGTGGACTAGCGGGAGGGCCGGGCCAAGAGACCCAGTACTTC
TRBJ2-7 . TRBV12-1 few CASSLGTSGPQQYF TGTGCCAGCAGCTTGGGGACTAGCGGACCCCAGCAGTACTTC
TRBJ2-7 . TRBV30 . CAWSVLGRLAYEQYF TGTGCCTGGAGTGTACTGGGCAGGCTGGCCTACGAGCAGTACTTC
TRBJ2-7 . TRBV6-5 . CASSYSRGSEQYF TGTGCCAGCAGTTACTCCCGGGGTAGCGAGCAGTACTTC
TRBJ1-1 TRBD1 TRBV9 . CASSSTGQIDTEAFF TGTGCCAGCAGCTCCACGGGACAGATCGATACTGAAGCTTTCTTT
TRBJ2-5 . TRBV7-9 once CASSFGAGRQETQYF TGTGCCAGCAGCTTTGGTGCGGGGCGCCAAGAGACCCAGTACTTC
TRBJ2-3 . TRBV5-4 . CASSFLGASADTQYF TGTGCCAGCAGCTTTCTGGGGGCGTCAGCAGATACGCAGTATTTT
TRBJ2-3 . TRBV6-1 . CASREGGPWDTQYF TGTGCCAGCAGAGAAGGAGGGCCATGGGATACGCAGTATTTT
TRBJ2-3 TRBD2 TRBV6-4 . CASRLGLAGVADTQYF TGTGCCAGCAGATTGGGACTAGCGGGAGTTGCAGATACGCAGTATTTT
TRBJ1-4 TRBD1 TRBV5-1 . CASSEWGQGGEKLFF TGCGCCAGCAGCGAATGGGGACAGGGTGGTGAAAAACTGTTTTTT
TRBJ2-1 TRBD2 TRBV3-1/TRBV3-2 . CASSRTSGSGNNEQFF TGTGCCAGCAGTCGAACTAGCGGGAGCGGCAACAATGAGCAGTTCTTC
TRBJ2-2 TRBD2 TRBV5-1 . CASSEGGTSGTGELFF TGCGCCAGCAGCGAGGGAGGGACTAGTGGCACCGGGGAGCTGTTTTTT
TRBJ1-4 TRBD1 TRBV7-8 once CASSRSRDRVREKLFF TGTGCCAGCAGCCGAAGCCGGGACAGGGTGCGAGAAAAACTGTTTTTT
TRBJ2-5 . TRBV19 . CASSIKLGGETQYF TGTGCCAGTAGTATTAAATTGGGAGGAGAGACCCAGTACTTC
TRBJ2-5 . TRBV5-1 . CASSSQVKPQETQYF TGCGCCAGCAGCTCACAGGTGAAACCCCAAGAGACCCAGTACTTC
TRBJ1-1 . TRBV19 . CASKAWGGDLNTEAFF TGTGCCTCCAAGGCCTGGGGAGGGGACTTGAACACTGAAGCTTTCTTT
TRBJ2-2 TRBD2 TRBV3-1/TRBV3-2 once CASSQKSLIPGLVPGELFF TGTGCCAGCAGCCAGAAGTCTCTAATACCGGGACTAGTCCCCGGGGAGCTGTTTTTT